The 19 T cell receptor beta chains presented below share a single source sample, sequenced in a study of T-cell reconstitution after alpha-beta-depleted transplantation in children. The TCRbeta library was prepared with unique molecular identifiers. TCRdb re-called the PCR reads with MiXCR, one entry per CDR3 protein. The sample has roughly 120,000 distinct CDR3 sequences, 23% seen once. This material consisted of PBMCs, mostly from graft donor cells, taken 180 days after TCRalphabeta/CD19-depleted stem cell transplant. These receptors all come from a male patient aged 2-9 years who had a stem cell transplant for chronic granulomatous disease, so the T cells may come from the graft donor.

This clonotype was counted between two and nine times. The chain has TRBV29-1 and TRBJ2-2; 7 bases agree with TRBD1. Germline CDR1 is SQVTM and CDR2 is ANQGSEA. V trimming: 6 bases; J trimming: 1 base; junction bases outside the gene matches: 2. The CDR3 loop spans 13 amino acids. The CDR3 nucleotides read TGCAGCGTCCGACAGGGGAACACCGGGGAGCTGTTTTTT. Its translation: CSVRQGNTGELFF.

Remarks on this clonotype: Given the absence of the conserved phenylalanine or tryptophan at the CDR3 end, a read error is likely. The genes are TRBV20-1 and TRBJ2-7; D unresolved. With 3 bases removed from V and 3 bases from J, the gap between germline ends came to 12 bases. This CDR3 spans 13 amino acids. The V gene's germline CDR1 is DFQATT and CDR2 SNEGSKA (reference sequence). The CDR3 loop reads CSARDPELYEQYL. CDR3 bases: TGCAGTGCTAGGGACCCAGAGCTCTACGAGCAGTACTTG.

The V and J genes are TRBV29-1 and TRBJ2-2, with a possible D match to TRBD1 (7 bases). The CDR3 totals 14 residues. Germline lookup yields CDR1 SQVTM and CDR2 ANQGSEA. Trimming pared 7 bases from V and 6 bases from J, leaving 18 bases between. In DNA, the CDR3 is TGCAGCGCCGCGGGACAGATCGGTTCCGGGGAGCTGTTTTTT. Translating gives CSAAGQIGSGELFF.

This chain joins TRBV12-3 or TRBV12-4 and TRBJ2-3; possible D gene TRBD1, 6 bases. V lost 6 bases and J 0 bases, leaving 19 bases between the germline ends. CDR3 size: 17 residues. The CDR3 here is CASRLGDILSSTDTQYF. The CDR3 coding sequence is TGTGCCAGCAGATTGGGGGACATCCTATCTAGCACAGATACGCAGTATTTT.

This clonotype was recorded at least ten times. CDR3 in DNA: TGTGCCAGCAGTTTATCTAGCGGGAGGTACGAGCAGTACTTC. Protein sequence: CASSLSSGRYEQYF. The chain uses TRBV27 and TRBJ2-7; 10 positions match TRBD2. J lost 4 bases, V lost 0 bases, and 0 bases had no gene match. This CDR3 has 14 residues. Germline-derived CDR1 and CDR2 are MNHEY and SMNVEV (reference sequence).

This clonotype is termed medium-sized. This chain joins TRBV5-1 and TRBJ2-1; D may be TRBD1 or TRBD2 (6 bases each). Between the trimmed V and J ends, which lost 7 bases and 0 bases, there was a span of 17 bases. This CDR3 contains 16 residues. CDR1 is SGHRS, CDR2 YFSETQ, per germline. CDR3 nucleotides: TGCGCCAGCCGGACAGAAGGAGGGAGCTCCTACAATGAGCAGTTCTTC. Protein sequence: CASRTEGGSSYNEQFF.

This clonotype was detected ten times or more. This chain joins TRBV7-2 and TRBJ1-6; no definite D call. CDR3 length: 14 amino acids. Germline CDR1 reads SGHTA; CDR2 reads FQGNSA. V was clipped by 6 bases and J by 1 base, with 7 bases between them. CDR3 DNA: TGTGCCAGCAGTCGCGGATCCTATAATTCACCCCTCCACTTT. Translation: CASSRGSYNSPLHF.

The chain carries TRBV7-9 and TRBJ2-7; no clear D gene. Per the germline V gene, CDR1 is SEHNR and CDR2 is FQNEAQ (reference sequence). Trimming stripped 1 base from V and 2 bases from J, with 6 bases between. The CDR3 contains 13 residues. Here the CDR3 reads CASSLVDPYEQYF. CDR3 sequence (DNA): TGTGCCAGCAGCTTAGTAGACCCCTACGAGCAGTACTTC. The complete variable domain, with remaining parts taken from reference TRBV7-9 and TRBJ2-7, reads DTGVSQNPRHKITKRGQNVTFRCDPISEHNRLYWYRQTLGQGPEFLTYFQNEAQLEKSRLLSDRFSAERPKGSFSTLEIQRTEQGDSAMYLCASSLVDPYEQYFGPGTRLTVT.

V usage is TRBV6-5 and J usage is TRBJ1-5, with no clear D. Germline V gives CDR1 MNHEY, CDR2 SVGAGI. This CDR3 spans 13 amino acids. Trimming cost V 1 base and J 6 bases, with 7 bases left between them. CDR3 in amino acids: CASSYLAGQPQHF. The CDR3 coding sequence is TGTGCCAGCAGTTACTTGGCGGGTCAGCCCCAGCATTTT.

Here the CDR3 DNA reads TGCGCCAGCAGCCCCGATCGGGACTCGTCTCTGGGCCCCTATGGCTACACCTTC. This translates into CASSPDRDSSLGPYGYTF. This chain connects TRBV4-1 to TRBJ1-2; a weak D match, TRBD1 (5 bases). CDR1 and CDR2 (germline): MGHRA, YSYEKL. The CDR3 is made up of 18 amino acids. The V end lost 4 bases, the J end lost 4 bases, and 25 bases lay between the germline ends.

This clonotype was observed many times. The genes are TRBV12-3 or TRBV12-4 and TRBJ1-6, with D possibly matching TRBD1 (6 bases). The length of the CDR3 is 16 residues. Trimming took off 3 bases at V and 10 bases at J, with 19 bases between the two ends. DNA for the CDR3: TGTGCCAGCAGTTTGGGCCCTACCATCAGGGGATCACCCCTCCACTTT. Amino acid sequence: CASSLGPTIRGSPLHF.

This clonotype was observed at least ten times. CDR3 region: CAITGTGSNEQFF. CDR3 sequence (DNA): TGTGCCATCACAGGGACAGGGAGCAATGAGCAGTTCTTC. The chain recombines TRBV10-3 with TRBJ2-1, with 9 nucleotides matching TRBD1. After removal of 7 bases from V and 6 bases from J, the junction contained 4 bases not matched to a gene. The CDR3 covers 13 residues. Germline CDR1 and CDR2: ENHRY and SYGVKD.

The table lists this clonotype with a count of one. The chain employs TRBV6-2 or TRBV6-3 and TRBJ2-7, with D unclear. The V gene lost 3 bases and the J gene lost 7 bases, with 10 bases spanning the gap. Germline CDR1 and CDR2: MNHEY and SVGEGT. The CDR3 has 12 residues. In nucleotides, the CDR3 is TGTGCCAGCAGTTATCGGCATTGGGAGCAGTACTTC. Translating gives CASSYRHWEQYF.

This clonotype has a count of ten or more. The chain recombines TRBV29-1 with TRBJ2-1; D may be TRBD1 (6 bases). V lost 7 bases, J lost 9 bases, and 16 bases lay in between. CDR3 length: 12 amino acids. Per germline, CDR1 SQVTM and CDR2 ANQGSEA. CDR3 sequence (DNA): TGCAGCGCCTCACATGGGGGCAGTGAGCAGTTCTTC. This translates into CSASHGGSEQFF.

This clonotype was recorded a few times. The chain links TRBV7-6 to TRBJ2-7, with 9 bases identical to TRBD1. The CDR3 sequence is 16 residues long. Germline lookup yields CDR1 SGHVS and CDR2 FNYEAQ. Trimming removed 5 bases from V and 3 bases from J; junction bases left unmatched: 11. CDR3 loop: CASSPGIGTGIYEQYF. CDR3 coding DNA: TGTGCCAGCAGCCCCGGGATCGGGACAGGGATCTACGAGCAGTACTTC.

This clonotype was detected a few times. The CDR3: CSAYRVQETQYF. Here the CDR3 DNA reads TGCAGCGCATACAGGGTTCAAGAGACCCAGTACTTC. The J gene is TRBJ2-5, the V gene TRBV29-1; a weak D match, TRBD1 (6 bases). V dropped 7 bases and J dropped 2 bases, with 11 bases sitting between them. This CDR3 region has 12 residues. The germline gives CDR1 SQVTM, CDR2 ANQGSEA.

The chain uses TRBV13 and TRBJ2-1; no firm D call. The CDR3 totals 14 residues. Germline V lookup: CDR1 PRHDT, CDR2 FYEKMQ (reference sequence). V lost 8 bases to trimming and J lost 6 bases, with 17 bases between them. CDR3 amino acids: CASGLGLVGNEQFF. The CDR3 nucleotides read TGTGCCAGCGGCCTCGGCCTAGTCGGCAATGAGCAGTTCTTC.

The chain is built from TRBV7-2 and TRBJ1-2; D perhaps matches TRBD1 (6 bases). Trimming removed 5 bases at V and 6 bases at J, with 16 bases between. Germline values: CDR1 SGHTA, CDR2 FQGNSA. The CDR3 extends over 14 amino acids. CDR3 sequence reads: CASSASGEYHGYTF. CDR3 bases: TGTGCCAGCAGCGCCTCAGGGGAGTACCATGGCTACACCTTC. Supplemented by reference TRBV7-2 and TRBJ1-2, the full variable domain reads GAGVSQSPSNKVTEKGKDVELRCDPISGHTALYWYRQSLGQGLEFLIYFQGNSAPDKSGLPSDRFSAERTGGSVSTLTIQRTQQEDSAVYLCASSASGEYHGYTFGSGTRLTVV.

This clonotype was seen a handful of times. As DNA, the CDR3 is TGTGCCAGCTCCCTGGGTAGCGGGCGCTCCTACGAGCAGTACTTC. It yields the protein CASSLGSGRSYEQYF. The V gene is TRBV12-3 or TRBV12-4, the J gene TRBJ2-7; TRBD2 agrees at 7 bases. With V trimmed by 8 bases and J by 0 bases, 10 bases remained unmatched. The CDR3 runs 15 residues.